The rows below give T cell receptor beta chains drawn from one sample of a study of T-cell reconstitution after alpha-beta-depleted transplantation in children. TCRdb passed the PCR reads through MiXCR, listing each CDR3 protein once. The table has around 440,000 distinct CDR3 sequences, under 12% seen once. The sequencing used PBMCs, collected before TCRalphabeta/CD19-depleted stem cell transplant. The receptors originated from a child younger than 10 with inherited bone marrow failure, due to receive a stem cell transplant. CDR3s include the opening cysteine and the closing phenylalanine or tryptophan. D genes are given only for firm matches. Not every row has a clone size; where given, it reads once, few, many or a size class.

>-|-|TRBV6-2/TRBV6-3|TRBJ2-7
TGTGCCAGCAGTCCCCCGGAGAGCGCCTACGAGCAGTACTTC
CASSPPESAYEQYF
>many|-|TRBV4-1|TRBJ2-7
TGCGCCAGCAGCCAAGATGGCAACACCGAGGTCGACGAGCAGTACTTC
CASSQDGNTEVDEQYF
>many|-|TRBV27|TRBJ2-1
TGTGCCAGCAGTATCCTGACTCCATACAATGAGCAGTTCTTC
CASSILTPYNEQFF
>many|-|TRBV29-1|TRBJ2-5
TGCAGCGCAGGCGATAACACCCAGTACTTC
CSAGDNTQYF
>many|-|TRBV29-1|TRBJ2-5
TGCAGCGTTGAAACCGGAAGGAAAGAGACCCAGTACTTC
CSVETGRKETQYF
>few|-|TRBV3-1|TRBJ1-5
TGTGCCAGCAGCCAGGTCACGGGTGGACAGCCCCAGCATTTT
CASSQVTGGQPQHF
>many|-|TRBV28|TRBJ2-7
TGTGCCAGCAGTTTACATTACAGAAACTACGAGCAGTACTTC
CASSLHYRNYEQYF
>many|-|TRBV9|TRBJ1-6
TGTGCCAGCATTCGCCTACTGCCTTATAATTCACCCCTCCACTTT
CASIRLLPYNSPLHF
>many|-|TRBV10-3|TRBJ2-5
TGTGCCATCAGCGATGCGCGGGAGACCCAGTACTTC
CAISDARETQYF
>-|TRBD2|TRBV7-2|TRBJ2-3
TGTGCCAGCACTCGTGGCCTAGCGGGAGTCGGTACGCAGTATTTT
CASTRGLAGVGTQYF
>many|TRBD2|TRBV20-1|TRBJ2-5
TGCAGTGCTTCAACTAGCGACAAAAGGCAAGAGACCCAGTACTTC
CSASTSDKRQETQYF
>many|-|TRBV29-1|TRBJ1-1
TGCAGCGTTGAAAGCCCGCTGAACACTGAAGCTTTCTTT
CSVESPLNTEAFF
>-|-|TRBV15|TRBJ2-1
TGTGCCACCAGCACCATACCGTTGGTGGGGTATGAGGGCAACGAGCAGTTCTTC
CATSTIPLVGYEGNEQFF
>-|TRBD2|TRBV6-1|TRBJ2-7
TGTGCCAGCAGTAAGGAACTAGCGGGAGCTTTTAGCCCGGTGGGCGAGCAGTACTTC
CASSKELAGAFSPVGEQYF